This T cell receptor beta chain was sequenced for a study of T cell responses to AZD1222 COVID-19 vaccine. Study-level results: Donors were chiefly white British, with a greater number of females, and clonal diversity was perhaps underestimated. It was only after the peak T cell response that any repertoires were sampled. Only five or six AZD1222 recipients tested seropositive at baseline. Nearly half of spike-specific TCRs reportedly go after variant regions that carry no mutations.

Details on this clone: No antigen is known for it.

TCRdb's table, derived via immunoSEQ multiplex PCR, lists solely in-frame clones and lacks some. The sample lists approximately 160,000 clones, under 95% occurring once. V gave up 3 bases and J gave up 5 bases, with 5 bases separating them. This CDR3 is 11 amino acids long. This TCR was sampled from an adult in good health. The sequences come from peripheral blood, collected on day 0 of AZD1222 vaccination. The chain couples TRBV12-3 or TRBV12-4 to TRBJ2-7; no clear D. The CDR3 reads CASSFTDEQYF. The CDR3 DNA is TGTGCCAGCAGTTTTACCGACGAGCAGTACTTC.